This is a list of T cell receptor beta chains from one sample in a study of long-term antiretroviral therapy in people with HIV. TCRdb's table, derived via immunoSEQ multiplex PCR, lists solely in-frame clones and lacks some. The sample lists over 10,000 clones, roughly 80% occurring once. The source material was unsorted PBMCs, sampled 0.8 years before starting antiretroviral therapy. The receptors originated from a woman between 40 and 55 years old with HIV. Each CDR3 is given with its conserved first and last residue. The D gene is left open where the match is weak. A row's size may be missing; if present it is once, few, many or a size class.

J gene	V gene	CDR3 length	D gene	clone size	CDR3 protein	CDR3 DNA
TRBJ2-1	TRBV30	16	TRBD2	NA	CAWSVPSGRTYNEQFF	TGTGCCTGGAGTGTACCCAGCGGGAGGACCTACAATGAGCAGTTCTTC
TRBJ1-5	TRBV25-1	15	NA	few	CASSGRTAGNQPQHF	TGTGCCAGCAGTGGGAGGACGGCTGGCAATCAGCCCCAGCATTTT
TRBJ2-5	TRBV18	14	TRBD1	NA	CASSYRDSQETQYF	TGTGCCAGCTCTTACCGGGACAGTCAAGAGACCCAGTACTTC
TRBJ1-1	TRBV30	11	NA	NA	CAWSQGPEAFF	TGTGCCTGGAGTCAGGGCCCTGAAGCTTTCTTT
TRBJ2-3	TRBV5-6	16	NA	NA	CASSLEGSLGTDTQYF	TGTGCCAGCAGCTTGGAGGGCAGTCTGGGCACAGATACGCAGTATTTT
TRBJ1-1	TRBV27	15	NA	NA	CASSPPFGVGTEAFF	TGTGCCAGCAGTCCCCCCTTCGGGGTAGGCACTGAAGCTTTCTTT
TRBJ2-2	TRBV7-9	15	NA	NA	CASSSPAGTTGELFF	TGTGCCAGCAGCTCCCCGGCAGGGACGACCGGGGAGCTGTTTTTT
TRBJ1-5	TRBV10-3	15	NA	NA	CAISESGGGNQPQHF	TGTGCCATCAGTGAGTCCGGGGGGGGCAATCAGCCCCAGCATTTT
TRBJ2-5	TRBV11-2	12	TRBD1	NA	CASSGTEETQYF	TGTGCCAGCAGCGGGACAGAAGAGACCCAGTACTTC
TRBJ2-2	TRBV5-5	14	NA	NA	CASRRAVDTGELFF	TGTGCCAGCAGGCGGGCTGTCGACACCGGGGAGCTGTTTTTT
TRBJ2-3	TRBV5-1	15	TRBD2	NA	CASSRSGRATDTQYF	TGCGCCAGCAGCCGGAGCGGGAGAGCAACAGATACGCAGTATTTT
TRBJ2-2	TRBV9	13	TRBD1	NA	CASSRTGAGELFF	TGTGCCAGCAGTAGAACAGGGGCCGGGGAGCTGTTTTTT
TRBJ1-4	TRBV18	16	TRBD1	NA	CASSPLRQGANEKLFF	TGTGCCAGCTCACCACTCAGACAGGGGGCTAATGAAAAACTGTTTTTT
TRBJ2-1	TRBV27	12	NA	NA	CASSSGHNEQFF	TGTGCCAGCAGCTCGGGGCACAATGAGCAGTTCTTC
TRBJ2-1	TRBV19	15	NA	NA	CASSTPLTGYGEQFF	TGTGCCAGTAGTACACCCCTAACAGGGTATGGTGAGCAGTTCTTC
TRBJ1-2	TRBV6-1	13	NA	NA	CASSDRGDYGYTF	TGTGCCAGCAGTGACAGGGGTGACTATGGCTACACCTTC
TRBJ1-1	TRBV18	13	NA	NA	CASSLGENTEAFF	TGTGCCAGCTCGCTAGGGGAAAACACTGAAGCTTTCTTT
TRBJ1-1	TRBV9	15	NA	NA	CASSPYGGTNTEAFF	TGTGCCAGCAGCCCCTACGGAGGAACCAACACTGAAGCTTTCTTT
TRBJ2-1	TRBV7-2	17	TRBD1	NA	CASSSSRDRGRTGEQFF	TGTGCCAGCAGCTCATCCCGGGACAGGGGGCGAACGGGTGAGCAGTTCTTC
TRBJ2-7	TRBV4-1	16	NA	NA	CASSQDNGAGGYEQYF	TGCGCCAGCAGCCAGGATAATGGGGCCGGTGGCTACGAGCAGTACTTC
TRBJ1-1	TRBV4-1	14	TRBD1	NA	CASSQGTGIREAFF	TGCGCCAGCAGCCAAGGGACAGGGATTCGAGAAGCTTTCTTT
TRBJ2-2	TRBV29-1	14	NA	NA	CSVEERGLAGELFF	TGCAGCGTTGAAGAGCGCGGCCTAGCCGGGGAGCTGTTTTTT
TRBJ2-1	TRBV21-1	15	NA	few	CASNPDRVMYNEQFF	TGTGCCAGCAACCCAGACAGGGTTATGTACAATGAGCAGTTCTTC
TRBJ2-7	TRBV2	14	NA	large	CASNSPGEFHEQYF	TGTGCCAGCAACTCCCCTGGAGAGTTCCACGAGCAGTACTTC
TRBJ2-5	TRBV5-1	16	TRBD2	NA	CASSLFATPRGETQYF	TGCGCCAGCAGCTTGTTTGCGACTCCGCGGGGGGAGACCCAGTACTTC
TRBJ2-3	TRBV9	14	TRBD2	NA	CASSPGRITDTQYF	TGTGCCAGCAGCCCCGGGAGGATCACAGATACGCAGTATTTT
TRBJ2-7	TRBV4-2	16	TRBD2	NA	CASSRRGGSHDGEQYF	TGTGCCAGCAGCCGGAGGGGCGGGAGCCACGATGGAGAGCAGTACTTC
TRBJ2-5	TRBV10-1	13	NA	few	CASRTAAQETQYF	TGCGCGAGCCGCACAGCGGCACAAGAGACCCAGTACTTC
TRBJ2-3	TRBV19	15	TRBD1	NA	CASSSTGGGTDTQYF	TGTGCCAGTAGTAGCACAGGGGGCGGGACAGATACGCAGTATTTT
TRBJ2-1	TRBV19	15	NA	NA	CASTPTGEGRNEQFF	TGTGCCAGCACGCCCACAGGGGAGGGTAGGAATGAGCAGTTCTTC
TRBJ2-7	TRBV28	14	NA	NA	CASNPGGFSYEQYF	TGTGCCAGCAACCCTGGGGGTTTTTCCTACGAGCAGTACTTC
TRBJ2-6	TRBV5-1	16	NA	NA	CASSFTGNSGANVLTF	TGCGCCAGCAGCTTTACAGGGAACTCTGGGGCCAACGTCCTGACTTTC
TRBJ2-3	TRBV9	15	NA	NA	CASSVEIRVGDTQYF	TGTGCCAGCAGCGTGGAAATAAGAGTAGGGGATACGCAGTATTTT
TRBJ2-7	TRBV4-1	14	NA	few	CASSQDNVVYEQYF	TGCGCCAGCAGCCAAGATAATGTTGTTTACGAGCAGTACTTC
TRBJ2-3	TRBV6-5	15	NA	NA	CASSYSGSSTDTQYF	TGTGCCAGCAGTTACTCGGGCAGTAGCACAGATACGCAGTATTTT
TRBJ2-7	TRBV7-8	12	NA	NA	CASSPRENEQYF	TGTGCCAGCAGCCCCCGGGAAAACGAGCAGTACTTC
TRBJ1-5	TRBV19	14	NA	NA	CASGWTGSNQPQHF	TGTGCCAGTGGATGGACGGGTAGCAATCAGCCCCAGCATTTT
TRBJ2-3	TRBV4-1	15	NA	NA	CASSQEKRFTDTQYF	TGCGCCAGCAGCCAAGAGAAGCGGTTCACAGATACGCAGTATTTT
TRBJ2-7	TRBV18	14	NA	NA	CASSPAGQTYEQYF	TGTGCCAGCTCACCAGCGGGACAGACTTACGAGCAGTACTTC
TRBJ2-2	TRBV5-1	14	NA	NA	CASTMGGNTGELFF	TGCGCCAGCACTATGGGGGGGAACACCGGGGAGCTGTTTTTT
TRBJ2-1	TRBV6-5	16	TRBD2	NA	CASSYASGTSYNEQFF	TGTGCCAGCAGTTACGCTAGCGGGACATCCTACAATGAGCAGTTCTTC
TRBJ2-7	TRBV5-1	17	TRBD2	NA	CASSPGTSGRAYGEQYF	TGCGCCAGCAGCCCTGGGACTAGCGGGAGGGCCTACGGCGAGCAGTACTTC